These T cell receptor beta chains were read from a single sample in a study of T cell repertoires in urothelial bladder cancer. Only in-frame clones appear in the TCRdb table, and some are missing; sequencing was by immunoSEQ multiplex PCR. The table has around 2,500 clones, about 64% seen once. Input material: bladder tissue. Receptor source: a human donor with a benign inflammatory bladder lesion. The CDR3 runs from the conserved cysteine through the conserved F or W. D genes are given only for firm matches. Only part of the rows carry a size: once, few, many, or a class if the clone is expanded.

CDR3aa: CASSVQGIANEKLFF; CDR3nt: TGTGCCAGCAGTGTACAGGGGATCGCTAATGAAAAACTGTTTTTT; d_gene: TRBD1; j_gene: TRBJ1-4; v_gene: TRBV2; abundance: .
CDR3aa: CAINPSGWGDTQYF; CDR3nt: TGTGCCATCAACCCTAGCGGGTGGGGAGATACGCAGTATTTT; d_gene: TRBD2; j_gene: TRBJ2-3; v_gene: TRBV10-3; abundance: .
CDR3aa: CASSPGMVTDTQYF; CDR3nt: TGTGCCAGCAGCCCGGGCATGGTCACAGATACGCAGTATTTT; d_gene: .; j_gene: TRBJ2-3; v_gene: TRBV7-9; abundance: .
CDR3aa: CASSPQGGGAGETQYF; CDR3nt: TGTGCCAGCAGCCCCCAAGGGGGGGGCGCAGGGGAGACCCAGTACTTC; d_gene: .; j_gene: TRBJ2-5; v_gene: TRBV9; abundance: .
CDR3aa: CASSLEGQVQKDTQYF; CDR3nt: TGCGCCAGCAGCTTGGAAGGGCAAGTCCAGAAAGATACGCAGTATTTT; d_gene: .; j_gene: TRBJ2-3; v_gene: TRBV5-1; abundance: .
CDR3aa: CASSPGQGNIQYF; CDR3nt: TGTGCCAGCAGCCCGGGACAGGGAAACATTCAGTACTTC; d_gene: TRBD1; j_gene: TRBJ2-4; v_gene: TRBV5-4; abundance: .
CDR3aa: CSLVGGPANEKLFF; CDR3nt: TGCAGCCTCGTTGGGGGGCCAGCTAATGAAAAACTGTTTTTT; d_gene: .; j_gene: TRBJ1-4; v_gene: TRBV29-1; abundance: .
CDR3aa: CASRQSQRGLSTDTQYF; CDR3nt: TGTGCCAGCAGACAATCACAGCGGGGGCTAAGCACAGATACGCAGTATTTT; d_gene: TRBD2; j_gene: TRBJ2-3; v_gene: TRBV28; abundance: few
CDR3aa: CASSLARGETQYF; CDR3nt: TGTGCCAGCAGCTTAGCTCGGGGAGAGACCCAGTACTTC; d_gene: .; j_gene: TRBJ2-5; v_gene: TRBV7-9; abundance: .
CDR3aa: CASSPLSGRASGGELFF; CDR3nt: TGTGCCAGCAGCCCCTTAAGCGGGAGGGCCTCGGGCGGGGAGCTGTTTTTT; d_gene: TRBD2; j_gene: TRBJ2-2; v_gene: TRBV27; abundance: .
CDR3aa: CASSQRTSGSYNEQFF; CDR3nt: TGTGCCAGCAGCCAAAGGACTAGCGGGTCTTACAATGAGCAGTTCTTC; d_gene: TRBD2; j_gene: TRBJ2-1; v_gene: TRBV4-2; abundance: .
CDR3aa: CASSSVAGEETQYF; CDR3nt: TGTGCCAGCAGTTCCGTGGCAGGGGAAGAGACCCAGTACTTC; d_gene: .; j_gene: TRBJ2-5; v_gene: TRBV6-9; abundance: .
CDR3aa: CASSFWGQGGSYGYTF; CDR3nt: TGTGCCAGCAGCTTTTGGGGACAGGGGGGTTCCTATGGCTACACCTTC; d_gene: TRBD1; j_gene: TRBJ1-2; v_gene: TRBV7-9; abundance: .
CDR3aa: CASSEQGAHEQYF; CDR3nt: TGTGCCAGCAGTGAACAGGGGGCACACGAGCAGTACTTC; d_gene: TRBD1; j_gene: TRBJ2-7; v_gene: TRBV6-1; abundance: .
CDR3aa: CATGRGAQSYNEQFF; CDR3nt: TGTGCCACCGGGCGGGGGGCCCAGTCCTACAATGAGCAGTTCTTC; d_gene: TRBD2; j_gene: TRBJ2-1; v_gene: TRBV15; abundance: .
CDR3aa: CASTALTGRFANTGELFF; CDR3nt: TGTGCCAGCACGGCCTTGACGGGAAGATTCGCGAACACCGGGGAGCTGTTTTTT; d_gene: .; j_gene: TRBJ2-2; v_gene: TRBV5-6; abundance: .
CDR3aa: CSVTGTSVNYNEQFF; CDR3nt: TGCAGCGTGACCGGGACTAGCGTGAATTACAATGAGCAGTTCTTC; d_gene: TRBD2; j_gene: TRBJ2-1; v_gene: TRBV29-1; abundance: .
CDR3aa: CASSLYGHTEAFF; CDR3nt: TGTGCCAGCAGCTTGTACGGGCACACTGAAGCTTTCTTT; d_gene: .; j_gene: TRBJ1-1; v_gene: TRBV5-6; abundance: large
CDR3aa: CASSEEVRSKTQYF; CDR3nt: TGTGCCAGCAGTGAAGAGGTCAGGTCGAAGACCCAGTACTTC; d_gene: .; j_gene: TRBJ2-5; v_gene: TRBV6-1; abundance: .
CDR3aa: CASSLCCGSVNEQFF; CDR3nt: TGTGCCAGCAGCTTGTGCTGCGGGAGTGTCAATGAGCAGTTCTTC; d_gene: TRBD2; j_gene: TRBJ2-1; v_gene: TRBV5-3; abundance: .
CDR3aa: CASSLNGESPGELFF; CDR3nt: TGTGCCAGCAGTTTAAATGGGGAGAGCCCCGGGGAGCTGTTTTTT; d_gene: .; j_gene: TRBJ2-2; v_gene: TRBV27; abundance: few
CDR3aa: CASSAQGVNTGELFF; CDR3nt: TGTGCCAGCAGCGCGCAGGGAGTGAACACCGGGGAGCTGTTTTTT; d_gene: .; j_gene: TRBJ2-2; v_gene: TRBV2; abundance: .
CDR3aa: CASNPLLGDEQFF; CDR3nt: TGTGCCAGCAACCCTCTCCTTGGCGATGAGCAGTTCTTC; d_gene: .; j_gene: TRBJ2-1; v_gene: TRBV2; abundance: .
CDR3aa: CASRQLAGGPIVTQYF; CDR3nt: TGTGCCAGCAGACAACTAGCGGGAGGCCCGATTGTGACCCAGTACTTC; d_gene: TRBD2; j_gene: TRBJ2-5; v_gene: TRBV27; abundance: .
CDR3aa: CASSLGHTTSTDTQYF; CDR3nt: TGTGCCAGCAGCTTGGGCCACACCACTAGCACAGATACGCAGTATTTT; d_gene: .; j_gene: TRBJ2-3; v_gene: TRBV5-5; abundance: .
CDR3aa: CASRSGSRETQYF; CDR3nt: TGTGCCAGCAGATCAGGGTCGCGGGAGACCCAGTACTTC; d_gene: .; j_gene: TRBJ2-5; v_gene: TRBV5-4; abundance: .
CDR3aa: CASSPGQGVLNEQFF; CDR3nt: TGTGCCAGCAGTCCGGGACAGGGGGTCTTAAATGAGCAGTTCTTC; d_gene: TRBD1; j_gene: TRBJ2-1; v_gene: TRBV7-9; abundance: .
CDR3aa: CAISESKWTSGVYNEQFF; CDR3nt: TGTGCCATCAGTGAGTCGAAGTGGACTAGCGGGGTATACAATGAGCAGTTCTTC; d_gene: TRBD2; j_gene: TRBJ2-1; v_gene: TRBV10-3; abundance: .
CDR3aa: CASSLVAARGGNIQYF; CDR3nt: TGTGCCAGCTCCCTCGTAGCGGCACGGGGGGGAAACATTCAGTACTTC; d_gene: TRBD2; j_gene: TRBJ2-4; v_gene: TRBV7-2; abundance: large
CDR3aa: CASPGTPNTGELFF; CDR3nt: TGTGCCAGCCCCGGGACTCCGAACACCGGGGAGCTGTTTTTT; d_gene: .; j_gene: TRBJ2-2; v_gene: TRBV6-1; abundance: once
CDR3aa: CASRPRQGARETQYF; CDR3nt: TGTGCCAGCAGGCCTCGGCAGGGGGCGCGAGAGACCCAGTACTTC; d_gene: TRBD1; j_gene: TRBJ2-5; v_gene: TRBV2; abundance: .
CDR3aa: CASRPWDLGPTYEQYF; CDR3nt: TGTGCCAGCAGGCCTTGGGATCTGGGGCCAACCTACGAGCAGTACTTC; d_gene: .; j_gene: TRBJ2-7; v_gene: TRBV5-6; abundance: .
CDR3aa: CARSTYKGTGDGYTF; CDR3nt: TGTGCCAGAAGCACCTATAAGGGGACAGGGGATGGCTACACCTTC; d_gene: TRBD1; j_gene: TRBJ1-2; v_gene: TRBV5-3; abundance: .
CDR3aa: CASSQEGTSGVRTQYF; CDR3nt: TGTGCCAGCAGCCAGGAAGGGACTAGCGGGGTCCGTACGCAGTATTTT; d_gene: TRBD2; j_gene: TRBJ2-3; v_gene: TRBV4-2; abundance: few
CDR3aa: CASSRPHNTEAFF; CDR3nt: TGTGCCAGCAGCCGGCCACATAACACTGAAGCTTTCTTT; d_gene: .; j_gene: TRBJ1-1; v_gene: TRBV28; abundance: once
CDR3aa: CASSFASGDNEQFF; CDR3nt: TGCGCCAGCAGCTTTGCTAGCGGGGACAATGAGCAGTTCTTC; d_gene: TRBD2; j_gene: TRBJ2-1; v_gene: TRBV5-1; abundance: .
CDR3aa: CASSYPTGARGYTF; CDR3nt: TGTGCCAGCAGCTACCCGACGGGGGCGCGAGGCTACACCTTC; d_gene: .; j_gene: TRBJ1-2; v_gene: TRBV5-8; abundance: .
CDR3aa: CASSPVRANTGELFF; CDR3nt: TGTGCCAGCAGTCCCGTCAGGGCGAACACCGGGGAGCTGTTTTTT; d_gene: .; j_gene: TRBJ2-2; v_gene: TRBV6-5; abundance: .
CDR3aa: CASSSTTVLAKNIQYF; CDR3nt: TGTGCCAGTAGTTCTACGACAGTTCTAGCCAAAAACATTCAGTACTTC; d_gene: .; j_gene: TRBJ2-4; v_gene: TRBV19; abundance: few
CDR3aa: CAWSIDYGYTF; CDR3nt: TGTGCCTGGAGTATAGATTATGGCTACACCTTC; d_gene: .; j_gene: TRBJ1-2; v_gene: TRBV30; abundance: .
CDR3aa: CASNPSRGTYGYTF; CDR3nt: TGTGCCAGCAACCCCAGTAGGGGAACCTATGGCTACACCTTC; d_gene: .; j_gene: TRBJ1-2; v_gene: TRBV6-1; abundance: .
CDR3aa: CASSVAPGQKETQYF; CDR3nt: TGTGCCAGCAGCGTAGCCCCTGGACAGAAAGAGACCCAGTACTTC; d_gene: .; j_gene: TRBJ2-5; v_gene: TRBV9; abundance: .
CDR3aa: CASGRTSGGYNEQFF; CDR3nt: TGTGCTAGTGGCCGGACTAGCGGAGGATACAATGAGCAGTTCTTC; d_gene: TRBD2; j_gene: TRBJ2-1; v_gene: TRBV12-5; abundance: .
CDR3aa: CASSSTVNTEAFF; CDR3nt: TGTGCCAGCAGCTCTACAGTGAACACTGAAGCTTTCTTT; d_gene: .; j_gene: TRBJ1-1; v_gene: TRBV7-6; abundance: .
CDR3aa: CASAPRSGGVETQYF; CDR3nt: TGTGCCAGCGCCCCCCGGTCGGGGGGAGTGGAGACCCAGTACTTC; d_gene: TRBD2; j_gene: TRBJ2-5; v_gene: TRBV5-6; abundance: .
CDR3aa: CASSQTGGTEAFF; CDR3nt: TGTGCCAGCAGTCAAACAGGGGGCACTGAAGCTTTCTTT; d_gene: TRBD1; j_gene: TRBJ1-1; v_gene: TRBV11-2; abundance: .
CDR3aa: CASKAGEGTGELFF; CDR3nt: TGTGCCAGCAAAGCGGGAGAAGGGACCGGGGAGCTGTTTTTT; d_gene: TRBD2; j_gene: TRBJ2-2; v_gene: TRBV2; abundance: .
CDR3aa: CASSLSGSGNQPQHF; CDR3nt: TGCGCCAGCAGCTTAAGCGGAAGTGGCAATCAGCCCCAGCATTTT; d_gene: .; j_gene: TRBJ1-5; v_gene: TRBV5-1; abundance: once
CDR3aa: CASSLSTGLETQYF; CDR3nt: TGTGCCAGCAGCTTATCAACGGGGCTAGAGACCCAGTACTTC; d_gene: .; j_gene: TRBJ2-5; v_gene: TRBV7-2; abundance: .
CDR3aa: CASSLGGTENTEAFF; CDR3nt: TGTGCCAGCAGCTTAGGAGGGACAGAGAACACTGAAGCTTTCTTT; d_gene: TRBD1; j_gene: TRBJ1-1; v_gene: TRBV7-9; abundance: .
CDR3aa: CASSWAGRSQPQHF; CDR3nt: TGTGCCAGCAGTTGGGCAGGGAGAAGTCAGCCCCAGCATTTT; d_gene: .; j_gene: TRBJ1-5; v_gene: TRBV6-6; abundance: .
CDR3aa: CASSRPQALVVIGIGYTF; CDR3nt: TGTGCCAGCAGTCGCCCACAGGCTTTGGTAGTGATCGGAATTGGCTACACCTTC; d_gene: .; j_gene: TRBJ1-2; v_gene: TRBV28; abundance: once
CDR3aa: CASSLNAGVIYNEQFF; CDR3nt: TGTGCCAGCAGCTTAAATGCGGGAGTGATTTACAATGAGCAGTTCTTC; d_gene: TRBD2; j_gene: TRBJ2-1; v_gene: TRBV5-6; abundance: few
CDR3aa: CASSGRQRNNQPQHF; CDR3nt: TGTGCCAGCAGCGGAAGACAGCGAAACAATCAGCCCCAGCATTTT; d_gene: .; j_gene: TRBJ1-5; v_gene: TRBV5-8; abundance: .
CDR3aa: CASNRLAGGYTGELFF; CDR3nt: TGTGCCAGCAACCGACTAGCGGGAGGGTACACCGGGGAGCTGTTTTTT; d_gene: TRBD2; j_gene: TRBJ2-2; v_gene: TRBV19; abundance: .